Listed below are T cell receptor beta chains from one sample, sequenced in a study of blood T cell repertoires in COVID-19. This table comes from immunoSEQ multiplex PCR, and its TCRdb copy is limited to in-frame clones, with some not included. The sample carries more than 300,000 clones, 90% recorded once. Material: peripheral blood. The receptors here all came from a woman aged 40-49 years with COVID-19, enrolled during active disease. The CDR3 runs from the conserved cysteine through the conserved F or W. D genes are given only for firm matches. Part of the rows lack a size; the others show once, few, many or a class for expanded clones.

NA	TRBV30	TRBJ2-7	NA	TGTGCCTGGAGTGTATCCGGGTTCTACGAGCAGTACTTC	CAWSVSGFYEQYF
NA	TRBV27	TRBJ2-7	TRBD2	TGTGCCAGCAGTTTAGGGACTAGCTACGAGCAGTACTTC	CASSLGTSYEQYF
NA	TRBV7-3	TRBJ2-3	TRBD1	TGTGCCAGCAGCCTAGGGGACAGCCTTCGCACAGATACGCAGTATTTT	CASSLGDSLRTDTQYF
NA	TRBV27	TRBJ1-1	NA	TGTGCCAGCAGTTTACTCGGGACATCGAGCACTGAAGCTTTCTTT	CASSLLGTSSTEAFF
NA	TRBV5-1	TRBJ1-1	TRBD1	TGCGCCAGCAGCCACGGACAGGGGGATAACACTGAAGCTTTCTTT	CASSHGQGDNTEAFF
once	TRBV7-2	TRBJ1-1	NA	TGTGCCAGCAGCTTAGAGGGGGACACTGAAGCTTTCTTT	CASSLEGDTEAFF
NA	TRBV18	TRBJ2-2	TRBD1	TGTGCCAGCTCACCGTACCTTGTTTCAGGGGGCGCAACCGGGGAGCTGTTTTTT	CASSPYLVSGGATGELFF
NA	TRBV19	TRBJ2-1	NA	TGTGCCAGTAGGCTAAACTCCTACAATGAGCAGTTCTTC	CASRLNSYNEQFF
NA	TRBV6-4	TRBJ2-2	NA	TGTGCCAGCAGTGACTCCCGGCCAGGGGACCCCGGGGAGCTGTTTTTT	CASSDSRPGDPGELFF
NA	TRBV2	TRBJ2-2	TRBD1	TGTGCCAGCAGTGCGCAGGGGGCAGGGACCGGGGAGCTGTTTTTT	CASSAQGAGTGELFF
few	TRBV10-3	TRBJ2-7	NA	TGTGCCATCAGTACGGGACTCTCCTACGAGCAGTACTTC	CAISTGLSYEQYF
NA	TRBV6-2/TRBV6-3	TRBJ1-2	TRBD1	TGTGCCAGCAGTTATCCGTTGACAGGGATGAAGAACTATGGCTACACCTTC	CASSYPLTGMKNYGYTF
NA	TRBV28	TRBJ1-2	NA	TGTGCCACCCTGTCGACCGGGTTTCGCTATGGCTACACCTTC	CATLSTGFRYGYTF
NA	TRBV4-2	TRBJ2-1	TRBD2	TGTGCCAGCAGCCAAGATCCGGGACTAGCTTACAATGAGCAGTTCTTC	CASSQDPGLAYNEQFF
once	TRBV7-7	TRBJ2-1	TRBD1	TGTGCTAGCAGCTTGGACAGGGCCCATGAGCAGTTCTTC	CASSLDRAHEQFF
NA	TRBV12-5	TRBJ1-2	TRBD1	TGTGCTAGTGGACCGACAGGGGGTATCGGAGGCTACACCTTC	CASGPTGGIGGYTF
once	TRBV11-2	TRBJ1-1	NA	TGTGCCAGCAGCTCGGGACAGAACACTGAAGCTTTCTTT	CASSSGQNTEAFF
NA	TRBV28	TRBJ2-5	NA	TGTGCCAGCAGTTTATTAGCCCAGACCTTGCCTAAGACCCAGTACTTC	CASSLLAQTLPKTQYF
NA	TRBV7-9	TRBJ1-1	NA	TGTGCCAGCAGCTTAGTCCCAGGGAGGACTGAAGCTTTCTTT	CASSLVPGRTEAFF
NA	TRBV7-2	TRBJ1-2	TRBD1	TGTGCCAGCAGCTTGGAGGGGGCGGTCTATGGCTACACCTTC	CASSLEGAVYGYTF
NA	TRBV5-1	TRBJ2-7	TRBD1	TGCGCCAGCAGCTTGAGGCCCGGCATGCGACAGGGAAGCGAGCAGTACTTC	CASSLRPGMRQGSEQYF
NA	TRBV18	TRBJ1-2	TRBD1	TGTGCCAGCTCACCCGGACAGGGGGCTAACTATGGCTACACCTTC	CASSPGQGANYGYTF
NA	TRBV14	TRBJ1-4	TRBD1	TGTGCCAGCAGCCCCCTGGGACAGGGGTATGAAAAACTGTTTTTT	CASSPLGQGYEKLFF
NA	TRBV14	TRBJ1-1	NA	TGTGCCAGCAGCCAAGAGGAGTACACTGAAGCTTTCTTT	CASSQEEYTEAFF
NA	TRBV6-5	TRBJ1-5	NA	TGTGCCAGCAGACCCTTCGGTCAGCCCCAGCATTTT	CASRPFGQPQHF
NA	TRBV6-6	TRBJ2-7	NA	TGTGCCAGCAGTTACTCAGGACAGTCCTACGAGCAGTACTTC	CASSYSGQSYEQYF
NA	TRBV6-2/TRBV6-3	TRBJ2-1	TRBD2	TGTGCCAGCAGTTACACTAGCGGGAGGGCCCCGAACAATGAGCAGTTCTTC	CASSYTSGRAPNNEQFF
NA	TRBV5-1	TRBJ1-2	TRBD1	TGCGCCAGCAGCCCGCTGACAGGGAGAACGAACTATGGCTACACCTTC	CASSPLTGRTNYGYTF
NA	TRBV3-1/TRBV3-2	TRBJ1-6	TRBD1	TGTGCCAGCAGCCAGTCCCCGACAGGGGTCAATAATTCACCCCTCCACTTT	CASSQSPTGVNNSPLHF
NA	TRBV7-2	TRBJ1-5	NA	TGTGCCAGCAGCTTAGTGTCAGGGGATCAGCCCCAGCATTTT	CASSLVSGDQPQHF